This T cell receptor (beta chain) was retrieved from a study of identical twins. In TCRdb, the 5' RACE reads were re-called with MiXCR into one record per CDR3 protein. The sample has approximately 1.8 million distinct CDR3 sequences; around 33% are singletons. The length of the CDR3 is 14 residues. With V trimmed by 6 bases and J by 4 bases, 7 bases remained unmatched. CDR1 is MNHNS and CDR2 is SASEGT in the germline V gene. Study-wide results and caveats: Alpha sequences that were out-of-frame and twin-shared showed an excess of low generation probability. The degree of excess twin sharing was weaker in beta out-of-frame sequences.

This clonotype was seen more than once but under ten times. Its antigen is unidentified. The source material was cord blood. The gene calls are TRBV6-1 and TRBJ1-2; 8 bases are shared with TRBD1. This TCR was recovered from a newborn girl in good health. The DNA for the CDR3 is TGTGCCAGCAGAAGGGACAGGATAACCTATGGCTACACCTTC. The encoded protein is CASRRDRITYGYTF.